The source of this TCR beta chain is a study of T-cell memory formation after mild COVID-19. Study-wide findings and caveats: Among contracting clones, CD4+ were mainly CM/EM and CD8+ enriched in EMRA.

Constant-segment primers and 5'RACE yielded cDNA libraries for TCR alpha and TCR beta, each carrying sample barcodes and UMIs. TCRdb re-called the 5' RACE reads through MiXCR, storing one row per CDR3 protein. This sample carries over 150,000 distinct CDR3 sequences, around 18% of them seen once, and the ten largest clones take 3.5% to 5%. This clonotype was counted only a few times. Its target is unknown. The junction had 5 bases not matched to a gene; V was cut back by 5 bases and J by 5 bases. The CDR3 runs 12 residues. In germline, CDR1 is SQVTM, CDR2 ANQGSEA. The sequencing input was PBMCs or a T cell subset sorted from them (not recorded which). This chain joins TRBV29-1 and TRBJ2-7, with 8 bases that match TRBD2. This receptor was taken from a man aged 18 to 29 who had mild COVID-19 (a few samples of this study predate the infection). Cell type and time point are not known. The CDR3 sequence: CSVQAGADEQYF. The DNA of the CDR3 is TGCAGCGTTCAAGCGGGGGCGGACGAGCAGTACTTC.